The clone carrying this T cell receptor (beta chain) appeared many times. V was clipped by 2 bases and J by 0 bases; unmatched bases: 3. CDR1 and CDR2 (germline): MDHEN, SYDVKM. The CDR3 is 15 amino acids. This sample was included in a study of T cells in Graves' hyperthyroidism and ophthalmopathy. Amplification yielded TCR beta CDR3 regions, with RNA transcripts as the source. The HTBI primer set was used in a first-round RT-PCR of the TCR CDR3. Via MiXCR, TCRdb re-called the multiplex PCR reads, giving one row per CDR3 protein. The sample comprises fewer than 450,000 distinct CDR3 sequences, approximately 17% of which are singletons, and 34% rests with the top ten.

The J gene is TRBJ2-5, the V gene TRBV28, with 7 bases aligning to TRBD2. This sequence was found in a woman in her 30s with Graves' hyperthyroidism that later progressed to Graves' ophthalmopathy. Material: blood. This CDR3 reads CASSLRDYNQETQYF. In DNA form, the CDR3 reads TGTGCCAGCAGTTTAAGGGACTACAACCAAGAGACCCAGTACTTC.